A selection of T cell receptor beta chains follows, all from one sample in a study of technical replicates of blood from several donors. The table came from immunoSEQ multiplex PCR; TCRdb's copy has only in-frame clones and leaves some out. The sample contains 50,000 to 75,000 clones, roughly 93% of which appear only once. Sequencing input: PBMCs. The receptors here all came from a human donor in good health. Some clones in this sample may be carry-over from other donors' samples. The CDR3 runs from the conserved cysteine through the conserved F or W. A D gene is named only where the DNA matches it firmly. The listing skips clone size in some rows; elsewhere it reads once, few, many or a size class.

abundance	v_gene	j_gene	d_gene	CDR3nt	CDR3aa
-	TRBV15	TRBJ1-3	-	TGTGCCACCAGCATACCAGGGGTCGGTGGAAACACCATATATTTT	CATSIPGVGGNTIYF
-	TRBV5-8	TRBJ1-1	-	TGTGCCAGCAGCCCCTATTCATGGACTGAAGCTTTCTTT	CASSPYSWTEAFF
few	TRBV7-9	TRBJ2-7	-	TGTGCCAGCAGCTCCCGGGACATTGGCGAGCAGTACTTC	CASSSRDIGEQYF
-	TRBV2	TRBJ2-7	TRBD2	TGTGCCAGCAGTGAAGGGCGGGAGTGGGACGAGCAGTACTTC	CASSEGREWDEQYF
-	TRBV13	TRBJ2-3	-	TGTGCCAGCAGCTTAGGCCTAACAGGGCTCGGCACAGATACGCAGTATTTT	CASSLGLTGLGTDTQYF
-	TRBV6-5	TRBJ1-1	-	TGTGCCAGCAGTTACGTCGGGAGCACTGAAGCTTTCTTT	CASSYVGSTEAFF
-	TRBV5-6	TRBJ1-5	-	TGTGCCAGCAGTTGGGGCTCGTCTAGCAATCAGCCCCAGCATTTT	CASSWGSSSNQPQHF
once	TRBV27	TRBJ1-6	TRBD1	TGTGCCAGCAGCTACAACACAGGGGGGGGAAATTCACCCCTCCACTTT	CASSYNTGGGNSPLHF
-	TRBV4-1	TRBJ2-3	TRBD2	TGCGCCAGCAGCCAAGATTGGAAGCGGGAGAGGACAGATACGCAGTATTTT	CASSQDWKRERTDTQYF
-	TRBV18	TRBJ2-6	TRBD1	TGTGCCAGCTCACCAGGGACAGTGCCTGGGGCCAACGTCCTGACTTTC	CASSPGTVPGANVLTF
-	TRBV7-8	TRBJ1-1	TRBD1	TGTGCCAGCAGCGAAGACAGGGGGCCCTTACCAGCTTTCTTT	CASSEDRGPLPAFF
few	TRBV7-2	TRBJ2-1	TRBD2	TGTGCCAGCAGCTTGCGACTAGCGGGAGTAGGGTACAATGAGCAGTTCTTC	CASSLRLAGVGYNEQFF
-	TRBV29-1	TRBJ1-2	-	TGCAGCGTTGACGGGAGCAGGGCCCCCTATGGCTACACCTTC	CSVDGSRAPYGYTF
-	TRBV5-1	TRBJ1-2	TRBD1	TGCGCCAGCAACCCGGGACAGAACTATGGCTACACCTTC	CASNPGQNYGYTF
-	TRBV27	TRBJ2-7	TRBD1	TGTGCCAGCAGTTTATCGACAGGACAGGGAGAGCAGTACTTC	CASSLSTGQGEQYF
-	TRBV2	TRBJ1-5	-	TGTGCCAGCAGTGCCCAGGGTCGCAATCAGCCCCAGCATTTT	CASSAQGRNQPQHF
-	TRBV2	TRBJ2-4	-	TGTGCCAGCAAGGGGGATCCGCGACAAAACATTCAGTACTTC	CASKGDPRQNIQYF
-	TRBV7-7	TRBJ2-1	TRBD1	TGTGCCAGCAGCCCAGGGACAGGGAATAACAATGAGCAGTTCTTC	CASSPGTGNNNEQFF
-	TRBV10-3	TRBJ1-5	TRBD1	TGTGCCATCAGTGAGTCAGGGACAGGGGGGGGTCAGCCCCAGCATTTT	CAISESGTGGGQPQHF
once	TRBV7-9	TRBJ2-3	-	TGTGCCAGCAGCAATCCTAGCGCCACAGATACGCAGTATTTT	CASSNPSATDTQYF